The clone carrying this TCR beta chain turned up a few times. Its target is unknown. The junction departs from the called germline gene at one end, perhaps through a read error. These data are taken from a study of blood T cells in healthy people across ages. Study-level points and caveats: A roughly linear fall in TCR beta diversity per million T cells was seen with increasing age. Aged donors had fewer naive CD4+ cells and lower diversity than long-lived donors.

A sample-barcoded 5' primer and a J-beta primer mix were used in a second PCR of roughly 7 to 12 cycles. Each TCR beta cDNA got a 12-nucleotide random molecular identifier. The study obtained at least 3 million CDR3-containing paired-end reads from every sample. TCRdb reprocessed the 5' RACE reads with MiXCR, giving one entry per CDR3 protein. The table lists approximately 1,000,000 distinct CDR3 sequences, around 43% of them singletons. The CDR3 is 13 residues long. The germline V gene encodes CDR1 MNHEY and CDR2 SVGAGI. This chain uses TRBV6-5 with TRBJ1-1; no definite D call. The sequence derives from a woman aged 55-70 years in good health. Material for sequencing was blood. CDR3 nucleotides: TGTGCCAGCAGTGACTCTGGTCACACTGAAGCTTTCTTT. Translation: CASSDSGHTEAFF.